One and the same sample provided the 9 T cell receptor beta chains below, sequenced in a study of T cells in Graves' hyperthyroidism and ophthalmopathy (dated 2019 in TCRdb). Library preparation was by multiplex PCR. These reads were obtained on an Illumina HiSeq 2000. The TCR beta CDR3 regions were amplified from the RNA transcripts. The first round of RT-PCR for the TCR CDR3 was performed with the HTBI primer set and the Qiagen OneStep RT-PCR kit. TCRdb trimmed public reads at Q25 via fastp, called clones via MiXCR and kept in-frame beta chains. Entries are consolidated by CDR3 protein sequence, retaining the most common genes and DNA. The sample table holds some 400,000 distinct CDR3 sequences, of which roughly 14% were seen once. The ten most abundant clones make up roughly 20% of the sample. Material: blood. The receptors were gathered from a man aged 30 to 45 with Graves' hyperthyroidism that later progressed to Graves' ophthalmopathy.

This clonotype occurred many times. V usage is TRBV2 and J usage is TRBJ1-1, with D possibly TRBD1 on 6 matching bases. CDR1 and CDR2 from the germline V gene are SNHLY and FYNNEI. V shed 6 bases and J shed 4 bases, with 12 bases lying between them. This CDR3 comprises 13 residues. CDR3 in amino acids: CASSTGKGTEAFF. In DNA, the CDR3 is TGTGCCAGCAGCACAGGGAAAGGCACTGAAGCTTTCTTT.

In this sample, this clonotype turned up many times. V usage is TRBV7-9 and J usage is TRBJ1-4; maybe TRBD1 (5 bases). Trimming took 5 bases from V and 5 from J, leaving 12 bases between them. The germline CDR1 and CDR2 sequences are SEHNR and FQNEAQ (reference sequence). The CDR3 is 14 residues long. The CDR3 loop reads CASSGDARNEKLFF. CDR3 DNA: TGTGCCAGCAGCGGGGACGCGCGGAATGAAAAACTGTTTTTT. The full variable domain, rest sourced from reference TRBV7-9 and TRBJ1-4, is DTGVSQNPRHKITKRGQNVTFRCDPISEHNRLYWYRQTLGQGPEFLTYFQNEAQLEKSRLLSDRFSAERPKGSFSTLEIQRTEQGDSAMYLCASSGDARNEKLFFGSGTQLSVL.

This clonotype was observed a few times. The rearrangement uses TRBV30 and TRBJ2-2, with D perhaps matching TRBD1 or TRBD2 (6 bases each). The CDR3 covers 16 residues. Trimming cost V 5 bases and J 0 bases, with 16 bases left between them. Germline V gene data show CDR1 as GTSNPN and CDR2 as SVGIG (reference sequence). The CDR3 nucleotides read TGTGCCTGGGGCAAGGGGGGTTTTTCGAACACCGGGGAGCTGTTTTTT. Translating it yields CAWGKGGFSNTGELFF.

This clonotype was detected only a few times. V gene TRBV19 combines with J gene TRBJ1-3, with unresolved D. CDR3 length: 16 amino acids. CDR1 and CDR2 (germline): LNHDA, SQIVND (reference sequence). V was trimmed by 3 bases and J by 3 bases, leaving 15 bases between them. Here the CDR3 DNA reads TGTGCCAGTAGTATTGGCCCTACGTCTGTTGGAAACACCATATATTTT. It codes for CASSIGPTSVGNTIYF.

In DNA form, the CDR3 reads TGTGCCAGCAGTTACTCATGGGGACCTGAAGCTTTCTTT. The encoded protein is CASSYSWGPEAFF. The rearrangement uses TRBV6-6 and TRBJ1-1, with D maybe TRBD1 (5 bases). V lost 0 bases, J lost 6 bases, and 8 bases lay in between. The CDR3 has 13 amino acids. Germline-derived CDR1 and CDR2 are MNHNY and SVGAGI (reference sequence).

This clonotype was seen a few times. This chain joins TRBV5-1 and TRBJ2-7, with a weak D call TRBD1 (5 bases). Germline V CDR1 and CDR2: SGHRS, YFSETQ. V was clipped by 3 bases and J by 9 bases, with 10 bases between them. This CDR3 is built from 11 residues. CDR3 in amino acids: CASSSGQGQYF. For the CDR3, the DNA is TGCGCCAGCAGCTCTGGGCAGGGGCAGTACTTC.

This clonotype came up many times. The chain has TRBV2 and TRBJ2-4; 7 bases fit TRBD1. Germline V CDR1 and CDR2: SNHLY, FYNNEI. J lost 9 bases, V lost 6 bases, and 11 bases had no gene match. The CDR3 loop spans 14 amino acids. CDR3 coding DNA: TGTGCCAGCAGGAAGGGTTTAGCAGGGGGCATTCAGTACTTC. Protein sequence: CASRKGLAGGIQYF.

This clonotype has a count of ten or more. The chain uses TRBV5-1 and TRBJ1-1; D gene unclear. V lost 0 bases and J lost 4, with 10 bases in between. This CDR3 is 14 amino acids long. CDR1 is SGHRS and CDR2 is YFSETQ in the germline V gene. CDR3 DNA: TGCGCCAGCAGCTTGGAGAGGGTTGGCACTGAAGCTTTCTTT. Translating it yields CASSLERVGTEAFF.

This clonotype has only a few counts. J is TRBJ1-2 and V is TRBV5-1, with D hard to call. The V gene lost 1 base and the J gene lost 8 bases, with 12 bases spanning the gap. The length of the CDR3 is 13 residues. Germline V gene lookup returns CDR1 SGHRS and CDR2 YFSETQ. The CDR3 bases are TGCGCCAGCAGCTTGAACCCCGAGTGGGGCTACACCTTC. Translating it yields CASSLNPEWGYTF.